Listed below are T cell receptor beta chains from one sample, sequenced in a study of T cell repertoires in cytomegalovirus infection. MiXCR, applied by TCRdb to the reads, yields one record per CDR3 protein. The profile shows roughly 640,000 distinct CDR3 sequences, 20% to 25% of them singletons. The sample comprised CD8+ T cells from PBMCs. The receptor set was obtained from a human donor in good health (CMV status not recorded). Some clones in this sample may be carry-over from other donors' samples. CDR3s include the opening cysteine and the closing phenylalanine or tryptophan. Fields, in order: D gene, clone size, V gene, J gene, CDR3 protein, CDR3 DNA. D genes are given only for firm matches. Clone size is given for some rows only: seen once, a few or many times, or a class if the clone is expanded.

d_call: -
clone_size: -
v_call: TRBV29-1
j_call: TRBJ2-4
cdr3_aa: CSVGQGDKNIQYF
cdr3_nt: TGCAGCGTTGGCCAGGGAGACAAAAACATTCAGTACTTC

d_call: TRBD2
clone_size: many
v_call: TRBV7-8
j_call: TRBJ2-1
cdr3_aa: CASSLMGTTFF
cdr3_nt: TGTGCCAGCAGCTTGATGGGGACTACATTCTTC

d_call: TRBD1
clone_size: many
v_call: TRBV7-2
j_call: TRBJ1-3
cdr3_aa: CASSSDRGWDTIYF
cdr3_nt: TGTGCCAGCAGCTCGGACAGGGGGTGGGACACCATATATTTT

d_call: -
clone_size: many
v_call: TRBV6-5
j_call: TRBJ2-1
cdr3_aa: CASSYSGDSYNEQFF
cdr3_nt: TGTGCCAGCAGTTACTCAGGGGATTCCTACAATGAGCAGTTCTTC

d_call: -
clone_size: many
v_call: TRBV4-3
j_call: TRBJ1-2
cdr3_aa: CASTRDRGANDGYTF
cdr3_nt: TGCGCCAGCACCCGAGACAGAGGGGCGAACGATGGCTACACCTTC

d_call: TRBD1
clone_size: few
v_call: TRBV18
j_call: TRBJ2-1
cdr3_aa: CASSPRAGGNEQFF
cdr3_nt: TGTGCCAGCTCACCACGGGCAGGGGGCAATGAGCAGTTCTTC

d_call: -
clone_size: -
v_call: TRBV11-2
j_call: TRBJ1-1
cdr3_aa: CASSPGGNTGAFF
cdr3_nt: TGTGCCAGCAGCCCTGGGGGTAACACTGGAGCTTTCTTT

d_call: -
clone_size: once
v_call: TRBV29-1
j_call: TRBJ2-1
cdr3_aa: CSVRGLQAREQFF
cdr3_nt: TGCAGCGTTCGGGGACTCCAGGCGAGGGAGCAGTTCTTC

d_call: -
clone_size: many
v_call: TRBV12-3/TRBV12-4
j_call: TRBJ1-1
cdr3_aa: CASRQGGTEAFF
cdr3_nt: TGTGCCAGCAGGCAGGGCGGCACTGAAGCTTTCTTT

d_call: -
clone_size: -
v_call: TRBV4-1
j_call: TRBJ2-3
cdr3_aa: CVSSQVGSDTQYF
cdr3_nt: TGCGTCAGCAGCCAAGTCGGGTCAGATACGCAGTATTTT

d_call: TRBD1
clone_size: many
v_call: TRBV11-3
j_call: TRBJ2-1
cdr3_aa: CASSFGTGGYNEQFF
cdr3_nt: TGTGCCAGCAGCTTCGGGACAGGAGGGTACAATGAGCAGTTCTTC

d_call: -
clone_size: -
v_call: TRBV4-1
j_call: TRBJ2-2
cdr3_aa: CASSPFVNTGELFF
cdr3_nt: TGCGCCAGCAGCCCGTTTGTGAACACCGGGGAGCTGTTTTTT

d_call: -
clone_size: few
v_call: TRBV7-6
j_call: TRBJ2-3
cdr3_aa: CASTVGGSRGTDTQYF
cdr3_nt: TGTGCCAGTACCGTGGGCGGGTCGAGGGGCACAGATACGCAGTATTTT

d_call: TRBD1
clone_size: -
v_call: TRBV29-1
j_call: TRBJ2-5
cdr3_aa: CSVEDLGGDRGQETQYF
cdr3_nt: TGCAGCGTTGAAGATCTAGGCGGGGACAGGGGCCAAGAGACCCAGTACTTC

d_call: -
clone_size: many
v_call: TRBV14
j_call: TRBJ2-1
cdr3_aa: CASSQGRYNEQFF
cdr3_nt: TGTGCCAGCAGCCAAGGACGTTACAATGAGCAGTTCTTC

d_call: -
clone_size: -
v_call: TRBV29-1
j_call: TRBJ1-2
cdr3_aa: CSVEWQGDGYTF
cdr3_nt: TGCAGCGTTGAGTGGCAGGGCGATGGCTACACCTTC

d_call: -
clone_size: -
v_call: TRBV27
j_call: TRBJ2-1
cdr3_aa: CATQGIFGEQFF
cdr3_nt: TGTGCCACCCAGGGCATTTTCGGCGAGCAGTTCTTC

d_call: -
clone_size: few
v_call: TRBV28
j_call: TRBJ2-7
cdr3_aa: CASTPRVRGQTYEQYF
cdr3_nt: TGTGCCAGCACCCCAAGGGTCAGAGGGCAGACCTACGAGCAGTACTTC

d_call: -
clone_size: few
v_call: TRBV7-8
j_call: TRBJ2-7
cdr3_aa: CASTPDVGTYEQYF
cdr3_nt: TGTGCCAGCACCCCGGATGTGGGTACCTACGAGCAGTACTTC

d_call: -
clone_size: many
v_call: TRBV7-8
j_call: TRBJ1-1
cdr3_aa: CASSSSGGAFF
cdr3_nt: TGTGCCAGCAGCTCCTCGGGCGGGGCTTTCTTT

d_call: -
clone_size: many
v_call: TRBV27
j_call: TRBJ2-3
cdr3_aa: CASRVTDTQYF
cdr3_nt: TGTGCCAGCAGAGTCACGGATACGCAGTATTTT

d_call: TRBD1
clone_size: many
v_call: TRBV24-1
j_call: TRBJ2-1
cdr3_aa: CATRGTGFNEQFF
cdr3_nt: TGTGCCACCAGAGGGACAGGGTTCAATGAGCAGTTCTTC

d_call: -
clone_size: -
v_call: TRBV7-9
j_call: TRBJ1-1
cdr3_aa: CVSSLSRSRNTEAFF
cdr3_nt: TGTGTCAGCAGCTTAAGTAGGTCGAGGAACACTGAAGCTTTCTTT

d_call: -
clone_size: many
v_call: TRBV12-3/TRBV12-4
j_call: TRBJ2-6
cdr3_aa: CASTPGPGANVLTF
cdr3_nt: TGTGCCAGCACCCCGGGTCCTGGGGCCAACGTCCTGACTTTC